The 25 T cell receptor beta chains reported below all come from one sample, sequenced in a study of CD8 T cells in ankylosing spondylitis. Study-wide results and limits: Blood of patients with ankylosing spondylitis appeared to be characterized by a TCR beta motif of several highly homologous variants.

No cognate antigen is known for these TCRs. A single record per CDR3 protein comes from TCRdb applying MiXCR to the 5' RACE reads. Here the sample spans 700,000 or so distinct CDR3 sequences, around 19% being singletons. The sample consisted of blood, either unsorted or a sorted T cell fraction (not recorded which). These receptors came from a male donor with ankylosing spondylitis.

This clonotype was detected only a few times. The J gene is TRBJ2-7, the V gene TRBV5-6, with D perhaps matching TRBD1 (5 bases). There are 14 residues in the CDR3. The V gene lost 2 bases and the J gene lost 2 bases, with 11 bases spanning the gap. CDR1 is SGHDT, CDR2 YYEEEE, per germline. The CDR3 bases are TGTGCCAGCAGCTTATACAGGATCACCTACGAGCAGTACTTC. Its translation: CASSLYRITYEQYF.

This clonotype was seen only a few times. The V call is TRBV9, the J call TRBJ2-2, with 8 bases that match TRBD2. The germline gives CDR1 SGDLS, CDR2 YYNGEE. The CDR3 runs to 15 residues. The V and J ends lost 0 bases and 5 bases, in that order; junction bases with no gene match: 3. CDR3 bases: TGTGCCAGCAGCGTAGCGGGGGGGCCTACCGGGGAGCTGTTTTTT. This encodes CASSVAGGPTGELFF.

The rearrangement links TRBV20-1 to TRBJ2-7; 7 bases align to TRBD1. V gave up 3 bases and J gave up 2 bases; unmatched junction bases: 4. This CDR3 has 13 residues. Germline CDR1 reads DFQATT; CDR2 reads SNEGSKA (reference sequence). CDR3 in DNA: TGCAGTGCTAGGGGACAGACAACCTACGAGCAGTACTTC. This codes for CSARGQTTYEQYF.

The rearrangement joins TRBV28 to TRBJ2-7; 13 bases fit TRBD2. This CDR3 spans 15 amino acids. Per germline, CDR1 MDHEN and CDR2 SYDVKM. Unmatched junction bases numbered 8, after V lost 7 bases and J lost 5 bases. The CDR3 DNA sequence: TGTGCCAGCACCACCGGACTAGCGGGAGTACACGAGCAGTACTTC. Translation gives CASTTGLAGVHEQYF.

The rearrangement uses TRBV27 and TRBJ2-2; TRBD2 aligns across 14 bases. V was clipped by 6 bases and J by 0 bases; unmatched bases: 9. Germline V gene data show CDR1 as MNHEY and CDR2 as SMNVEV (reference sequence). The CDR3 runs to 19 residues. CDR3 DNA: TGTGCCAGCAGCCCATCCGGGACTAGCGGGAGCGCGAACACCGGGGAGCTGTTTTTT. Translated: CASSPSGTSGSANTGELFF.

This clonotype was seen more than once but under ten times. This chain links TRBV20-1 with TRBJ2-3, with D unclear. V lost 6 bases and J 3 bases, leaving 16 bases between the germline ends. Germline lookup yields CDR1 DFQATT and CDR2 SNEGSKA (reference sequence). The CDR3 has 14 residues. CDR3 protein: CSAPIRARTDTQYF. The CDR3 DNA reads TGCAGTGCCCCAATACGGGCCAGGACAGATACGCAGTATTTT.

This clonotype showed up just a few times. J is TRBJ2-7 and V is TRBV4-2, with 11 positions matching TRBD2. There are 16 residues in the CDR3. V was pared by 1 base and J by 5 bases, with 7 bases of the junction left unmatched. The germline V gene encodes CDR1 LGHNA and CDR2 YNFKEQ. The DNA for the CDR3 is TGTGCCAGCAGCCAAGTGACCGGACTAGCGGGCCACGAGCAGTACTTC. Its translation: CASSQVTGLAGHEQYF.

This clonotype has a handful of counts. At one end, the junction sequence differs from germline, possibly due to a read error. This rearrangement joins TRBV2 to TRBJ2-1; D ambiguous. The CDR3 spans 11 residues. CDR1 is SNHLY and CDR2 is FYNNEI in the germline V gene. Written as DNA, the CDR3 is TGTGCCAGCAGTGAAAAGGGCAGTGGAGCCTTC. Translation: CASSEKGSGAF.

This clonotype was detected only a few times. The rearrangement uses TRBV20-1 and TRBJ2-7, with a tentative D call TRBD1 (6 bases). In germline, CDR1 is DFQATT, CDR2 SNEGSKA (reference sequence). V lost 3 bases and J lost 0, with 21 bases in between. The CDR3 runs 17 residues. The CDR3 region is CSASRTSGDVYSYEQYF. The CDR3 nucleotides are TGCAGTGCTAGCCGCACTTCAGGGGACGTTTACTCCTACGAGCAGTACTTC.

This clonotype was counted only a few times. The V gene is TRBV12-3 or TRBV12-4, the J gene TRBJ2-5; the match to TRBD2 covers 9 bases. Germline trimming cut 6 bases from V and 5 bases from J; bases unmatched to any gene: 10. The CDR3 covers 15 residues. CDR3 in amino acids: CASSYSGRGEETQYF. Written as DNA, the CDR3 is TGTGCCAGCAGCTATAGCGGGAGAGGGGAGGAGACCCAGTACTTC.

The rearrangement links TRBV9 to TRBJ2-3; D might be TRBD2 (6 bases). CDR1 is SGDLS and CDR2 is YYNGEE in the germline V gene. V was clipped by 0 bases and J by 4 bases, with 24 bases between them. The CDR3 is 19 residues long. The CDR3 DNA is TGTGCCAGCAGCGTAGCTCGGGACGGGGGAGCGAGGTATGCAGATACGCAGTATTTT. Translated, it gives CASSVARDGGARYADTQYF. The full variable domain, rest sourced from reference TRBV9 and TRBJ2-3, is DSGVTQTPKHLITATGQRVTLRCSPRSGDLSVYWYQQSLDQGLQFLIQYYNGEERAKGNILERFSAQQFPDLHSELNLSSLELGDSALYFCASSVARDGGARYADTQYFGPGTRLTVL.

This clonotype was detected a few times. The CDR3 is CASSQGWANEQFF. The CDR3, as DNA: TGTGCCAGCAGCCAAGGGTGGGCGAATGAGCAGTTCTTC. The rearrangement joins TRBV4-2 to TRBJ2-1; D gene ambiguous. The V end lost 1 base, the J end lost 7 bases, and 8 bases lay between the germline ends. CDR3 size: 13 residues. Germline CDR1 LGHNA, CDR2 YNFKEQ.

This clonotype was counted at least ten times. The CDR3 bases are TGTGCCAGCAGCCTGTACAGGGGAAGAGAGACCCAGTACTTC. It codes for CASSLYRGRETQYF. This chain uses TRBV7-2 with TRBJ2-5; the match to TRBD1 covers 7 bases. This CDR3 has 14 amino acids. The J segment lost 4 bases and the V segment lost 5 bases, leaving 7 bases of the junction unmatched. Germline V gene lookup returns CDR1 SGHTA and CDR2 FQGNSA. Full variable domain (rest looked up from reference TRBV7-2 and TRBJ2-5): GAGVSQSPSNKVTEKGKDVELRCDPISGHTALYWYRQSLGQGLEFLIYFQGNSAPDKSGLPSDRFSAERTGGSVSTLTIQRTQQEDSAVYLCASSLYRGRETQYFGPGTRLLVL.

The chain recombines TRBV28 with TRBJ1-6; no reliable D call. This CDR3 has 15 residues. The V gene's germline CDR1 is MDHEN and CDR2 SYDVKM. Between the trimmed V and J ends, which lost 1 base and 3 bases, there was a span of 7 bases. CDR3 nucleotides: TGTGCCAGCAGTTTATACGGGGACTATAATTCACCCCTCCACTTT. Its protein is CASSLYGDYNSPLHF. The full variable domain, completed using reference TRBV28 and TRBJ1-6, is DVKVTQSSRYLVKRTGEKVFLECVQDMDHENMFWYRQDPGLGLRLIYFSYDVKMKEKGDIPEGYSVSREKKERFSLILESASTNQTSMYLCASSLYGDYNSPLHFGNGTRLTVT.

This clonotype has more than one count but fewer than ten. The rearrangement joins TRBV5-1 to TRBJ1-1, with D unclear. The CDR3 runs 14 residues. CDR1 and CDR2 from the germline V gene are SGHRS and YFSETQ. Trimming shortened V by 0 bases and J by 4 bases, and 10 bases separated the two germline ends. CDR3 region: CASSLDALTTEAFF. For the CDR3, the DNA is TGCGCCAGCAGCTTGGATGCTTTGACCACTGAAGCTTTCTTT.

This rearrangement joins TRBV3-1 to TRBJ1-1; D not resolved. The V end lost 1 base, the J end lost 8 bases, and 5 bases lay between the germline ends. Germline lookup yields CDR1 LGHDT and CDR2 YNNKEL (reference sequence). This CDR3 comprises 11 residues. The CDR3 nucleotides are TGTGCCAGCAGCCAAGCGGACGAAGCTTTCTTT. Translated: CASSQADEAFF. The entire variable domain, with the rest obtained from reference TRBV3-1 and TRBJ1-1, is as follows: DTAVSQTPKYLVTQMGNDKSIKCEQNLGHDTMYWYKQDSKKFLKIMFSYNNKELIINETVPNRFSPKSPDKAHLNLHINSLELGDSAVYFCASSQADEAFFGQGTRLTVV.

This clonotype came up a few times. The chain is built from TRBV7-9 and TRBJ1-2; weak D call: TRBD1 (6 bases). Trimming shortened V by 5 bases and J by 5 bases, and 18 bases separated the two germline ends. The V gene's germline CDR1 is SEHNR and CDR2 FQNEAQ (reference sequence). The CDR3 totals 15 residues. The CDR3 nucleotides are TGTGCCAGCAGCGCAACCGGGACACGGATGTATGGCTACACCTTC. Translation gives CASSATGTRMYGYTF.

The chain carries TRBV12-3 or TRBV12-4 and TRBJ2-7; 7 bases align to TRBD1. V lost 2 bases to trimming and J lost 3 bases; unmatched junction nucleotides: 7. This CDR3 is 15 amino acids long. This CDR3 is CASSLSGTVNYEQYF. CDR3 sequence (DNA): TGTGCCAGCAGTTTAAGTGGGACAGTTAACTACGAGCAGTACTTC.

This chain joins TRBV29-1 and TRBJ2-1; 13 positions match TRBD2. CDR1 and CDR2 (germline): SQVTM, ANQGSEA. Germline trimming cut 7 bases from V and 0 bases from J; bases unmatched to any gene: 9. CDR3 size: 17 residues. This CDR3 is CSAATSGRPSSYNEQFF. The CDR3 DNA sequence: TGCAGCGCGGCGACTAGCGGGAGGCCCAGCTCCTACAATGAGCAGTTCTTC.

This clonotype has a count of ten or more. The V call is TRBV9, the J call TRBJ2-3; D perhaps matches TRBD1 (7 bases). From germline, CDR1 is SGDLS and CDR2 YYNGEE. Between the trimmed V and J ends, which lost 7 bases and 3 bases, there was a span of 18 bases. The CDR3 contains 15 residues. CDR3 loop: CASAAGQAGTDTQYF. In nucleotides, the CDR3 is TGTGCCAGCGCGGCCGGACAGGCGGGGACAGATACGCAGTATTTT.

Here the CDR3 reads CASRPGLETGELFF. The DNA for the CDR3 is TGTGCCAGCAGACCGGGACTAGAAACCGGGGAGCTGTTTTTT. V usage is TRBV7-8 and J usage is TRBJ2-2; 8 nucleotides line up with TRBD2. CDR3 length: 14 amino acids. CDR1 SGHVS and CDR2 FQNEAQ come from the germline V gene. The V segment lost 6 bases and the J segment 5 bases; nucleotides outside the gene matches: 5.

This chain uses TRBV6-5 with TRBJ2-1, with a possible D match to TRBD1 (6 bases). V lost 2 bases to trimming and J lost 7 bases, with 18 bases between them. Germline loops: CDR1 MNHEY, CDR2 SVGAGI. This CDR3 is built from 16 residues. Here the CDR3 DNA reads TGTGCCAGCAGTTACACCCCGGGACATACATGGAATGAGCAGTTCTTC. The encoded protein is CASSYTPGHTWNEQFF.

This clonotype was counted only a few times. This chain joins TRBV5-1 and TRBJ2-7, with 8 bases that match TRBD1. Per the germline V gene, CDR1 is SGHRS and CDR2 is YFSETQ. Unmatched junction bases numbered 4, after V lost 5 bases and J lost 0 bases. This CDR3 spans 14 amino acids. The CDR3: CASRDRDTSYEQYF. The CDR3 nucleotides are TGCGCCAGCAGGGACAGGGACACCTCCTACGAGCAGTACTTC.

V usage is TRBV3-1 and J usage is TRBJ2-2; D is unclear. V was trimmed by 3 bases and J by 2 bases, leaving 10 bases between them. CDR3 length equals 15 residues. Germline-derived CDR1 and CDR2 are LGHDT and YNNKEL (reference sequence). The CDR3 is CASSQHGPNTGELFF. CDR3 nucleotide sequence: TGTGCCAGCAGCCAGCACGGACCAAACACCGGGGAGCTGTTTTTT.

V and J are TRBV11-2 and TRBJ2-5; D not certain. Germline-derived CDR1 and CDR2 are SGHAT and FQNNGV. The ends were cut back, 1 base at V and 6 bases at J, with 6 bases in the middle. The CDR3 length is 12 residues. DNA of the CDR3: TGTGCCAGCAGCTTAGGGCCGCAGACCCAGTACTTC. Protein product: CASSLGPQTQYF.